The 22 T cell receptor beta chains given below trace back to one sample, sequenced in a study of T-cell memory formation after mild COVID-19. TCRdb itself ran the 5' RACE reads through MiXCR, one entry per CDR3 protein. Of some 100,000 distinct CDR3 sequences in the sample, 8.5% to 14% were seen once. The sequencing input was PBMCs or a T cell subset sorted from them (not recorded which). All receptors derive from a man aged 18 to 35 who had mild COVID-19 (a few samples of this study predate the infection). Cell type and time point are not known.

This CDR3 is CASSSYGTGARGYGYTF. The CDR3 DNA is TGTGCCAGCAGCTCGTACGGGACAGGGGCCAGAGGCTATGGCTACACCTTC. This chain connects TRBV5-8 to TRBJ1-2; 10 nucleotides match TRBD1. V trimming: 3 bases; J trimming: 4 bases; junction bases outside the gene matches: 12. The CDR3 has 17 amino acids. Germline-derived CDR1 and CDR2 are SGHTS and YDEGEE.

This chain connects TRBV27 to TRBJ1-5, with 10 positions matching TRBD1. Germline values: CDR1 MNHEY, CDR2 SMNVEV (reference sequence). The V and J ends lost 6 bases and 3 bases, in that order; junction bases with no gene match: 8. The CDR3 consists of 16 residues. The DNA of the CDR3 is TGTGCCAGCAGGGGAAAGGGACAGGGGATCAATCAGCCCCAGCATTTT. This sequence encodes CASRGKGQGINQPQHF.

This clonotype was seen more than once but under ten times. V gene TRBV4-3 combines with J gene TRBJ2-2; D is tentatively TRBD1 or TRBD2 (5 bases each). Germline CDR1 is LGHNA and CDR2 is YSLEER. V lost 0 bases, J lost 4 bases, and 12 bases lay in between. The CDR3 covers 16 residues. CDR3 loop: CASSQDPGLGTGELFF. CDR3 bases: TGCGCCAGCAGCCAAGACCCGGGGCTTGGCACCGGGGAGCTGTTTTTT.

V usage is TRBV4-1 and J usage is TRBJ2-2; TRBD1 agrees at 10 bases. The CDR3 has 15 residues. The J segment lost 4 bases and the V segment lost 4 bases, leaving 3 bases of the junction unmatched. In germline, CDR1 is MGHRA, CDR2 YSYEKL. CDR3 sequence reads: CASSLRDRGTGELFF. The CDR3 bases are TGCGCCAGCAGCCTCAGGGACAGGGGCACCGGGGAGCTGTTTTTT.

CDR3 nucleotides: TGCAGTGCTAGAGGCGGAAACACCATATATTTT. This encodes CSARGGNTIYF. The chain links TRBV20-1 to TRBJ1-3, with D unclear. Germline V gene sequence: CDR1 DFQATT, CDR2 SNEGSKA (reference sequence). The CDR3 covers 11 residues. V was pared by 1 base and J by 4 bases, with 2 bases between.

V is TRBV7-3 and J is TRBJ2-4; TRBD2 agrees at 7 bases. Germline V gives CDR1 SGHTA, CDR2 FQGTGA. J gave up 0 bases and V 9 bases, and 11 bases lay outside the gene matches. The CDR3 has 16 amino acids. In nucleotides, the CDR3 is TGTGCCAGTAGCGATGGCGGGGGATTAGCCAAAAACATTCAGTACTTC. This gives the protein CASSDGGGLAKNIQYF.

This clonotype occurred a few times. The CDR3 nucleotides are TGCAGCGTTCGGGGTAGGGCGAGCGGTGACTTTTCTGGGGCCAACGTCCTGACTTTC. It encodes CSVRGRASGDFSGANVLTF. The V gene is TRBV29-1, the J gene TRBJ2-6; possible D gene TRBD2, 5 bases. Germline lookup yields CDR1 SQVTM and CDR2 ANQGSEA. V was pared by 5 bases and J by 1 base, with 24 bases between. The CDR3 covers 19 residues.

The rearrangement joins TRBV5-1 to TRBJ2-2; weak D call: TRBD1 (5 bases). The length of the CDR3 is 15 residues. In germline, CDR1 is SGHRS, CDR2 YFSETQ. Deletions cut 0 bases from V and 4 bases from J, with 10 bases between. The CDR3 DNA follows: TGCGCCAGCAGCTTGGTAGGGGATCGCACCGGGGAGCTGTTTTTT. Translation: CASSLVGDRTGELFF.

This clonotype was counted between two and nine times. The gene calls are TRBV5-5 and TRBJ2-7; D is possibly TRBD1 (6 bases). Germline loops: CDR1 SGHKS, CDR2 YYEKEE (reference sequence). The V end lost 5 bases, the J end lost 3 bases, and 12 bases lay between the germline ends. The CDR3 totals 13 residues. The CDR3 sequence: CASRTTGNYEQYF. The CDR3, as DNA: TGTGCCAGCAGGACTACAGGGAACTACGAGCAGTACTTC.

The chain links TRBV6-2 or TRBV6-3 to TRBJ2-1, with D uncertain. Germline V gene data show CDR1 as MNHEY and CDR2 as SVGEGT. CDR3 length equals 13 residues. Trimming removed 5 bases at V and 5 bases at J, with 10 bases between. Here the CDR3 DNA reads TGTGCCAGCAGTAGGAGTCTCGACAATGAGCAGTTCTTC. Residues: CASSRSLDNEQFF.

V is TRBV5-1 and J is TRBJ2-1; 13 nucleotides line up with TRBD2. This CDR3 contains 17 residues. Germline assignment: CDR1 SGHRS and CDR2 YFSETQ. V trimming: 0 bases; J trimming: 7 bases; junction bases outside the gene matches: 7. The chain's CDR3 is CASSLAILAGGPNEQFF. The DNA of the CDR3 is TGCGCCAGCAGCTTGGCCATACTAGCGGGGGGGCCAAATGAGCAGTTCTTC.

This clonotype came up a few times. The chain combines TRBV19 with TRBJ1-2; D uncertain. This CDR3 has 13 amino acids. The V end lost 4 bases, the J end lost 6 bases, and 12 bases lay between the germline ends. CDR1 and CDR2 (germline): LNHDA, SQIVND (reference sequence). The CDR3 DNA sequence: TGTGCCAGTAGTACGAATTTGAGGAATGGCTACACCTTC. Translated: CASSTNLRNGYTF.

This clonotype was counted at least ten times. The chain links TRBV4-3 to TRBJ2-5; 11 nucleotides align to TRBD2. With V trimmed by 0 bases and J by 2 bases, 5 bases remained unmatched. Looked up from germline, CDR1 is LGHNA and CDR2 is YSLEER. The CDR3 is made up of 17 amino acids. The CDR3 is CASSQEEASGGQETQYF. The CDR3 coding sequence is TGCGCCAGCAGCCAAGAGGAGGCTAGCGGGGGGCAAGAGACCCAGTACTTC.

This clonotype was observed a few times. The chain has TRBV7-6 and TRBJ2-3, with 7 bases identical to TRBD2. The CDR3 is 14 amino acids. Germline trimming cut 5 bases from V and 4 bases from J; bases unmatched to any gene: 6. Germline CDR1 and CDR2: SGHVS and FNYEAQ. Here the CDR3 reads CASSQGGEADTQYF. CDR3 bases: TGTGCCAGCAGCCAGGGAGGGGAAGCAGATACGCAGTATTTT.

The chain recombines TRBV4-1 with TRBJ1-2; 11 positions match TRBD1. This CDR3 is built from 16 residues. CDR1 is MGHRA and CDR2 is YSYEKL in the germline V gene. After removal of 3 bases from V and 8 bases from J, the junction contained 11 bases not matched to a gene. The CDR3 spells CASSQATGQGGKGYTF. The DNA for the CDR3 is TGCGCCAGCAGCCAGGCAACGGGACAGGGGGGTAAGGGCTACACCTTC.

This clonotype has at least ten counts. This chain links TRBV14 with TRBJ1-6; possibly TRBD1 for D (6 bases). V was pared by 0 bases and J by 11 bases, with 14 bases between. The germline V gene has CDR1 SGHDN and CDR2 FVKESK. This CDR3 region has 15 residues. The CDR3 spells CASSQEGALGTPLHF. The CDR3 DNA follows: TGTGCCAGCAGCCAAGAGGGGGCTCTCGGTACACCCCTCCACTTT. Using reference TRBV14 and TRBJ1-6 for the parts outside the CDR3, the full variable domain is EAGVTQFPSHSVIEKGQTVTLRCDPISGHDNLYWYRRVMGKEIKFLLHFVKESKQDESGMPNNRFLAERTGGTYSTLKVQPAELEDSGVYFCASSQEGALGTPLHFGNGTRLTVT.

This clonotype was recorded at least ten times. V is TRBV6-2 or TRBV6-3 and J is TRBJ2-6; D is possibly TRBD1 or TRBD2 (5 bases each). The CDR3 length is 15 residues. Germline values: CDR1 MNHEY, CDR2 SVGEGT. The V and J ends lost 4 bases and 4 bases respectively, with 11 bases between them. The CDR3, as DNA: TGTGCCAGCAGTTTCCGGGGCTCAGGGGCCAACGTCCTGACTTTC. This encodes CASSFRGSGANVLTF.

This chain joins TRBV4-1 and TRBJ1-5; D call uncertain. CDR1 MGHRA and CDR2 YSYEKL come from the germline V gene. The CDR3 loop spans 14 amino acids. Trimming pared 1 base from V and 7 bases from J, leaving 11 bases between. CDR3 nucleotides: TGCGCCAGCAGCCAAGGCGGGATCCGGCAGCCCCAGCATTTT. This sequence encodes CASSQGGIRQPQHF.

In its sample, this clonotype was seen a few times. CDR3 DNA sequence: TGTGCCAGCAGTCAAAGGACAGGTTCCTACGAGCAGTACTTC. Amino acid sequence: CASSQRTGSYEQYF. The rearrangement uses TRBV27 and TRBJ2-7, with TRBD1 matching over 7 bases. The CDR3 runs 14 residues. The J segment lost 1 base and the V segment lost 5 bases, leaving 5 bases of the junction unmatched. The germline gives CDR1 MNHEY, CDR2 SMNVEV (reference sequence).

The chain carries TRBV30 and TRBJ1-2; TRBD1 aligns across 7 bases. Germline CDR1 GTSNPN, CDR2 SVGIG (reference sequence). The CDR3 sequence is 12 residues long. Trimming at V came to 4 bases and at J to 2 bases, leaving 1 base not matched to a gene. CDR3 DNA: TGTGCCTGGATGGGACAGAACTATGGCTACACCTTC. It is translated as CAWMGQNYGYTF.

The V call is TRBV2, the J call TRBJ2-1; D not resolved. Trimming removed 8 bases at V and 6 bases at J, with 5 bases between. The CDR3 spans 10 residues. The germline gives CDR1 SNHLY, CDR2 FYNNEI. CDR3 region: CASYRNEQFF. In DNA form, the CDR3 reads TGTGCCAGCTACCGCAATGAGCAGTTCTTC.

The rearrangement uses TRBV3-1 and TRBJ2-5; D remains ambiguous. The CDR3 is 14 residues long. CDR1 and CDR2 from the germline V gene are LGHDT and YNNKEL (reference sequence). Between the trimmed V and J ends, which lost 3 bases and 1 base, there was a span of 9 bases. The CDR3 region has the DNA TGTGCCAGCAGCCACCCCTGGGCCCAAGAGACCCAGTACTTC. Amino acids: CASSHPWAQETQYF.